The TCR beta chain under discussion was sequenced for a study of blood T cell repertoires in COVID-19. Study as a whole: Some COVID-19 samples were acute and others convalescent; all came from the United States, Italy and Spain. T cells, B-cell-depleted T cells, or PBMCs supplied cDNA or gDNA.

The length of the CDR3 is 13 residues. Germline CDR1 is MNHEY and CDR2 is SMNVEV (reference sequence). Trimming took off 2 bases at V and 10 bases at J, with 9 bases between the two ends. Enrolled during active infection, Seattle patients were then followed longitudinally. Original processing methods: Scientists estimated how many nucleated cells there were by amplifying reference gene primers. The method was immunoSEQ multiplex PCR; TCRdb's version includes in-frame clones alone and lacks a portion of them. The V and J calls and clone size come from that table; D and trimming were worked out from the DNA. Of about 160,000 clones listed, around 84% were seen once; the top ten hold more than 6.5%.

This sequence joins TRBV27 and TRBJ1-6; D gene ambiguous. Sequenced material: peripheral blood. The source of this sequence is a woman in her sixties or seventies with COVID-19, enrolled during active disease. The CDR3 here is CASSLQLLSPLHF. CDR3 sequence (DNA): TGTGCCAGCAGTTTACAGTTGCTCTCACCCCTCCACTTT.